The 19 T cell receptor beta chains reported below all come from one sample, sequenced in a study of T cell responses to AZD1222 COVID-19 vaccine. Using immunoSEQ multiplex PCR, the repertoire was profiled, and TCRdb retains in-frame clones only, with some absent. The sample records around 140,000 clones, 89% being singletons. Here the sequenced sample was peripheral blood, taken 28 days after the second AZD1222 dose. The receptors shown here come from an adult who received the AZD1222 COVID-19 vaccine.

V gene TRBV5-1 combines with J gene TRBJ2-1, with TRBD2 matching 7 bases. Germline trimming cut 5 bases from V and 0 bases from J; bases unmatched to any gene: 11. Germline lookup yields CDR1 SGHRS and CDR2 YFSETQ. This CDR3 has 17 amino acids. CDR3 coding DNA: TGCGCCAGCAGGGGGTCCTGGCGGGGGAGCTCCTACAATGAGCAGTTCTTC. Residues: CASRGSWRGSSYNEQFF.

This clone occurred once. This chain joins TRBV25-1 and TRBJ1-2; a weak D match, TRBD1 (6 bases). The CDR3 sequence is 16 residues long. Germline lookup yields CDR1 MGHDK and CDR2 SYGVNS. Trimming cost V 2 bases and J 2 bases, with 15 bases left between them. Here the CDR3 DNA reads TGTGCCAGCAGTGAAGAGGCAGGGGATGGCAACTATGGCTACACCTTC. Protein sequence: CASSEEAGDGNYGYTF.

The chain is built from TRBV12-2 and TRBJ1-2; whether TRBD1, the table's D call, matches the DNA was not checked. TRBV12-2 is flagged as a pseudogene. The CDR3 has 19 residues. In DNA, the CDR3 is TGTGCAAGTCGCCCCCCGGGATCGGGACAGGGGGCTTGGGACTATGGCTACACCTTC. Amino acid sequence: CASRPPGSGQGAWDYGYTF.

This chain links TRBV4-3 with TRBJ1-2, with D uncertain. The CDR3 has 15 amino acids. Germline assignment: CDR1 LGHNA and CDR2 YSLEER. The V end was cut by 0 bases, the J end by 3 bases, with 11 bases between. CDR3 sequence: CASSQDSLLHYGYTF. The DNA of the CDR3 is TGCGCCAGCAGCCAAGACAGCCTCCTCCACTATGGCTACACCTTC.

The rearrangement joins TRBV4-2 to TRBJ1-1; 8 bases are a match to TRBD1. J was trimmed by 1 base and V by 0 bases; bases with no gene match: 7. Germline values: CDR1 LGHNA, CDR2 YNFKEQ. The CDR3 runs to 17 residues. CDR3 sequence reads: CASSQDQGTGWNTEAFF. DNA of the CDR3: TGTGCCAGCAGCCAAGATCAGGGGACAGGATGGAACACTGAAGCTTTCTTT.

The chain combines TRBV7-2 with TRBJ2-1, with D possibly being TRBD2 (6 bases). In germline, CDR1 is SGHTA, CDR2 FQGNSA. This CDR3 spans 14 amino acids. Trimming stripped 1 base from V and 9 bases from J, with 13 bases between. CDR3 in amino acids: CASSLGGDSGEQFF. As DNA, the CDR3 is TGTGCCAGCAGCTTAGGGGGGGATTCGGGTGAGCAGTTCTTC.

The CDR3 nucleotides are TGTGCCAGCAGTTATGCGGGCTCTGGTGAGCAGTTCTTC. Amino acids: CASSYAGSGEQFF. The chain employs TRBV12-3 or TRBV12-4 and TRBJ2-1; TRBD2 might be the D (5 bases). With 4 bases removed from V and 9 bases from J, the gap between germline ends came to 13 bases. This CDR3 is built from 13 residues.

This chain connects TRBV7-9 to TRBJ2-3; the D gene is possibly TRBD1 (7 bases). Trimming removed 2 bases at V and 0 bases at J, with 9 bases between. Germline assignment: CDR1 SEHNR and CDR2 FQNEAQ (reference sequence). The CDR3 is made up of 15 amino acids. In DNA form, the CDR3 reads TGTGCCAGCAGCTTACAGGGGGGAAGCACAGATACGCAGTATTTT. Translating gives CASSLQGGSTDTQYF. The variable domain in full, completed from reference TRBV7-9 and TRBJ2-3, reads DTGVSQNPRHKITKRGQNVTFRCDPISEHNRLYWYRQTLGQGPEFLTYFQNEAQLEKSRLLSDRFSAERPKGSFSTLEIQRTEQGDSAMYLCASSLQGGSTDTQYFGPGTRLTVL.

V usage is TRBV10-3 and J usage is TRBJ2-1, with D unclear. CDR3 length: 16 residues. CDR1 is ENHRY, CDR2 SYGVKD, per germline. Trimming cost V 4 bases and J 0 bases, with 13 bases left between them. CDR3 nucleotide sequence: TGTGCCATCAGTGCGGCGGTTCTCTTCTCCTACAATGAGCAGTTCTTC. The encoded protein is CAISAAVLFSYNEQFF.

The chain combines TRBV2 with TRBJ1-5, with D perhaps TRBD1 (6 bases). Trimming pared 4 bases from V and 4 bases from J, leaving 17 bases between. The CDR3 sequence is 16 residues long. The germline CDR1 and CDR2 sequences are SNHLY and FYNNEI. This CDR3 is CASSGRQDVGNQPQHF. CDR3 coding DNA: TGTGCCAGCAGTGGGAGACAGGACGTTGGTAATCAGCCCCAGCATTTT.

The rearrangement links TRBV18 to TRBJ2-1; D possibly corresponds to TRBD2 (6 bases). The germline V and J ends were trimmed by 6 bases and 4 bases, with 10 bases remaining between them. The CDR3 consists of 13 residues. Germline V lookup: CDR1 KGHSH, CDR2 LQKENI. This chain's CDR3 is CASSLAVYNEQFF. In DNA form, the CDR3 reads TGTGCCAGCTCCTTAGCGGTATACAATGAGCAGTTCTTC.

This sequence joins TRBV13 and TRBJ1-1; D remains unclear. Deletions cut 3 bases from V and 1 base from J, with 18 bases between. The CDR3 length is 17 residues. Germline CDR1 and CDR2: PRHDT and FYEKMQ (reference sequence). This CDR3 is CASSLSTVSSRNTEAFF. The CDR3 DNA reads as TGTGCCAGCAGCTTGTCAACAGTTAGCTCTAGGAACACTGAAGCTTTCTTT.

The chain has TRBV5-1 and TRBJ1-2; maybe TRBD1 (5 bases). The length of the CDR3 is 14 residues. Trimming removed 5 bases at V and 3 bases at J, with 14 bases between. Germline V CDR1 and CDR2: SGHRS, YFSETQ. CDR3 nucleotide sequence: TGCGCCAGCAGGGGCACGGTGGGGGACTATGGCTACACCTTC. Its translation is CASRGTVGDYGYTF.

This clone occurred a few times. The chain carries TRBV28 and TRBJ1-2; D is uncertain. Germline V gives CDR1 MDHEN, CDR2 SYDVKM. CDR3 size: 11 residues. V lost 6 bases, J lost 5 bases, and 7 bases lay in between. CDR3 bases: TGTGCCAGCAGAAACTCTTATGGCTACACCTTC. Its protein is CASRNSYGYTF.

The rearrangement uses TRBV5-5 and TRBJ2-2, with TRBD1 as a possible D gene (6 bases). V was shortened by 3 bases and J by 8 bases, with 14 bases between the two germline ends. The germline gives CDR1 SGHKS, CDR2 YYEKEE (reference sequence). There are 14 residues in the CDR3. The CDR3, as DNA: TGTGCCAGCAGCTCCCCGACAGGAATGGGGGAGCTGTTTTTT. The encoded protein is CASSSPTGMGELFF. Complete variable domain (other parts from reference TRBV5-5 and TRBJ2-2): DAGVTQSPTHLIKTRGQQVTLRCSPISGHKSVSWYQQVLGQGPQFIFQYYEKEERGRGNFPDRFSARQFPNYSSELNVNALLLGDSALYLCASSSPTGMGELFFGEGSRLTVL.

The V call is TRBV19, the J call TRBJ1-2; D is ambiguous. The V end lost 8 bases, the J end lost 0 bases, and 13 bases lay between the germline ends. Germline CDR1 LNHDA, CDR2 SQIVND (reference sequence). CDR3 length equals 14 residues. The CDR3 region has the DNA TGTGCCAGTCATCTCCCGGTACCTAACTATGGCTACACCTTC. This encodes CASHLPVPNYGYTF.

This chain joins TRBV11-2 and TRBJ1-2; a weak D match, TRBD1 (5 bases). Germline V lookup: CDR1 SGHAT, CDR2 FQNNGV. Trimming left V 2 bases short and J 5 bases short, with 18 bases between. The CDR3 is 16 residues long. CDR3 in amino acids: CASSLMSRKGKYGYTF. CDR3 DNA: TGTGCCAGCAGCTTAATGAGTAGAAAGGGGAAATATGGCTACACCTTC.

The V gene is TRBV30, the J gene TRBJ1-1; tentatively, D is TRBD1 (5 bases). The germline V gene encodes CDR1 GTSNPN and CDR2 SVGIG (reference sequence). V was clipped by 3 bases and J by 5 bases, with 13 bases between them. This CDR3 is built from 13 residues. CDR3 sequence: CAWSIQGGTEAFF. The CDR3 DNA sequence: TGTGCCTGGAGCATCCAGGGTGGGACTGAAGCTTTCTTT.

The rearrangement links TRBV24-1 to TRBJ2-7, with D tentatively TRBD2 (5 bases). Germline loops: CDR1 KGHDR, CDR2 SFDVKD. Trimming cost V 5 bases and J 4 bases, with 17 bases left between them. This CDR3 region has 15 residues. CDR3 sequence reads: CATSARVAGGYEQYF. The CDR3 DNA reads as TGTGCCACCAGTGCACGGGTCGCAGGAGGTTACGAGCAGTACTTC.